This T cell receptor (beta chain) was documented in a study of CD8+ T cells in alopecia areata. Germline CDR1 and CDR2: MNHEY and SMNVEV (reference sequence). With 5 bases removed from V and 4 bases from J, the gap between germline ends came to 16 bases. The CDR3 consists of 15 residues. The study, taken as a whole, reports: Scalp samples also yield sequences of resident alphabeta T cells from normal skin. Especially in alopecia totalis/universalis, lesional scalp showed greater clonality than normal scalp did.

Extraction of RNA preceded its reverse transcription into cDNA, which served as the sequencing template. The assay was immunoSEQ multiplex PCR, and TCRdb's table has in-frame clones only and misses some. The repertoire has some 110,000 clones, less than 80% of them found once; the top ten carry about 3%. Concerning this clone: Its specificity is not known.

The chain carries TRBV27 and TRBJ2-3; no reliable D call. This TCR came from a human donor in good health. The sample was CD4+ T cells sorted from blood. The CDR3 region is CASSTGALQADTQYF. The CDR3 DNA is TGTGCCAGCAGTACCGGAGCATTACAAGCAGATACGCAGTATTTT.